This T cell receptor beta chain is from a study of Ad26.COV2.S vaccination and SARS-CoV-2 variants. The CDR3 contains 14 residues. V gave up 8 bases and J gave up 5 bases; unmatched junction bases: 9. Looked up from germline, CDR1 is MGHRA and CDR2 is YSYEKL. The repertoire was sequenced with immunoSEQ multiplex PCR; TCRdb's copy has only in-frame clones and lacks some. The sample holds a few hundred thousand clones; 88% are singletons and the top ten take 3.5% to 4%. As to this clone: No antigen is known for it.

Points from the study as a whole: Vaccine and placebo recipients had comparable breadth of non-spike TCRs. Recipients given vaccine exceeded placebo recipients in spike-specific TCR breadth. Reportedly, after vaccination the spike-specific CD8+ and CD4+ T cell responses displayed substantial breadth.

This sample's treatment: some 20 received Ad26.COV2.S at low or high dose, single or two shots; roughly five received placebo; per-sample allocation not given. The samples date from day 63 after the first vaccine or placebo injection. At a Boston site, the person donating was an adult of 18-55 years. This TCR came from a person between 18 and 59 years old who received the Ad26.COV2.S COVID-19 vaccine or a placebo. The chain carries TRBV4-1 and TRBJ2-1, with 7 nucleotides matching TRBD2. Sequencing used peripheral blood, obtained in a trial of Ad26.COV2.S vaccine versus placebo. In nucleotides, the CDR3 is TGCGCCAGCTGGAGGGTTGGGGGGGACAATGAGCAGTTCTTC. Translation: CASWRVGGDNEQFF.